Following are 8 T cell receptor beta chains from one sample sequenced in a study. TCRdb ran MiXCR on the 5' RACE reads and lists one entry per CDR3 protein. The table has about 62,000 distinct CDR3 sequences, 30% seen once; the top ten hold roughly 2%. The sample was tumor-infiltrating naive CD4+ T cells sorted from the breast tumor. Noted subset: naive CD4+ T cells, CD4+CD45RA+CD25-. These receptors all stem from a female donor with breast cancer.

Notes on this clonotype: A read error is likely, as this CDR3 ends without the conserved phenylalanine or tryptophan. This chain links TRBV7-8 with TRBJ2-7, with no clear D. The V end was cut by 1 base, the J end by 5 bases, with 9 bases between. The germline V gene encodes CDR1 SGHVS and CDR2 FQNEAQ. The CDR3 consists of 13 residues. The CDR3, as DNA: TGTGCCAGCAGCTTAGGGGTAATGGACGAGCAGTACCTC. Translation gives CASSLGVMDEQYL.

This clonotype was seen only once. The germline gene is not matched at one end of the junction; a read error may be the cause. This sequence joins TRBV7-2 and TRBJ1-5; D is perhaps TRBD1 (5 bases). The germline V gene has CDR1 SGHTA and CDR2 FQGNSA. CDR3 length: 17 residues. Here the CDR3 DNA reads TGTGCCAGCAACTTATCTGGGCGCAGGGCGAGCAATCAGCCCCAGCATTTT. It codes for CASNLSGRRASNQPQHF. The full variable domain, rest sourced from reference TRBV7-2 and TRBJ1-5, is GAGVSQSPSNKVTEKGKDVELRCDPISGHTALYWYRQSLGQGLEFLIYFQGNSAPDKSGLPSDRFSAERTGGSVSTLTIQRTQQEDSAVYLCASNLSGRRASNQPQHFGDGTRLSIL.

This clonotype was seen ten or more times. The chain links TRBV6-1 to TRBJ2-5, with D perhaps assigned TRBD1 or TRBD2 (5 bases each). Trimming took 3 bases from V and 5 from J, leaving 22 bases between them. The CDR3 runs to 17 residues. Per the germline V gene, CDR1 is MNHNS and CDR2 is SASEGT. The chain's CDR3 is CASSESSLGTTGETQYF. As DNA, the CDR3 is TGTGCCAGCAGTGAGAGCTCGCTAGGGACCACCGGGGAGACCCAGTACTTC.

This clonotype has a count of ten or more. This chain uses TRBV13 with TRBJ2-3; D is tentatively TRBD1 or TRBD2 (6 bases each). V was cut by 3 bases and J by 4 bases, with 11 bases left in between. The CDR3 sequence is 14 residues long. Per the germline V gene, CDR1 is PRHDT and CDR2 is FYEKMQ (reference sequence). CDR3 bases: TGTGCCAGCAGCTTGGGGGCTAGCGCAGATACGCAGTATTTT. It yields the protein CASSLGASADTQYF.

This sequence joins TRBV3-1 and TRBJ1-5; D is uncertain. The CDR3 runs 12 residues. Looked up from germline, CDR1 is LGHDT and CDR2 is YNNKEL (reference sequence). V was shortened by 1 base and J by 6 bases, with 4 bases between the two germline ends. The CDR3 DNA sequence: TGTGCCAGCAGCCAAGCTAGTCAGCCCCAGCATTTT. It codes for CASSQASQPQHF. The full variable domain, with the rest looked up from reference TRBV3-1 and TRBJ1-5, is DTAVSQTPKYLVTQMGNDKSIKCEQNLGHDTMYWYKQDSKKFLKIMFSYNNKELIINETVPNRFSPKSPDKAHLNLHINSLELGDSAVYFCASSQASQPQHFGDGTRLSIL.

This clonotype appeared once. The chain has TRBV5-1 and TRBJ2-1, with 10 bases lining up with TRBD2. Germline CDR1 SGHRS, CDR2 YFSETQ. V shed 0 bases and J 8 bases; nucleotides not matched to a gene: 8. There are 16 residues in the CDR3. The CDR3 DNA follows: TGCGCCAGCAGCTTGGGTCCTAGCGGGAGTTGGGATGAGCAGTTCTTC. Protein sequence: CASSLGPSGSWDEQFF.

This chain joins TRBV4-1 and TRBJ1-3; possible D gene TRBD1, 5 bases. Germline CDR1 reads MGHRA; CDR2 reads YSYEKL. Trimming removed 4 bases at V and 4 bases at J, with 14 bases between. The CDR3 covers 15 residues. CDR3 protein: CASSPSWGGGNTIYF. The DNA of the CDR3 is TGCGCCAGCAGCCCCTCTTGGGGGGGAGGAAACACCATATATTTT.

This clonotype was counted at least ten times. This rearrangement joins TRBV6-5 to TRBJ1-5; D unresolved. The germline gives CDR1 MNHEY, CDR2 SVGAGI. The CDR3 has 14 amino acids. With 6 bases removed from V and 1 base from J, the gap between germline ends came to 10 bases. CDR3 in amino acids: CASSPLDSNQPQHF. CDR3 sequence (DNA): TGTGCCAGCAGCCCCCTCGACAGCAATCAGCCCCAGCATTTT.